Below are 19 T cell receptor beta chains sequenced from a single sample in a study of glioma-infiltrating T cells after dendritic cell vaccination. This sample's time point: after dendritic cell vaccination, including at tumor progression/relapse. Sequencing used immunoSEQ multiplex PCR; TCRdb keeps in-frame clones, though not all of them. Of roughly 50,000 clones listed, approximately 90% are singletons. The sample in question was blood, obtained after dendritic cell vaccination. The receptor source for this set is a human donor with glioblastoma.

The chain combines TRBV5-1 with TRBJ2-1; unclear D gene. Between the trimmed V and J ends, which lost 4 bases and 0 bases, there was a span of 11 bases. This CDR3 is 15 amino acids long. Germline V gives CDR1 SGHRS, CDR2 YFSETQ. CDR3 sequence: CASSLVRSSYNEQFF. Written as DNA, the CDR3 is TGCGCCAGCAGCCTGGTACGGAGCTCCTACAATGAGCAGTTCTTC.

The rearrangement joins TRBV4-1 to TRBJ2-5; no firm D call. The CDR3 sequence is 15 residues long. V was pared by 4 bases and J by 2 bases, with 14 bases between. Germline values: CDR1 MGHRA, CDR2 YSYEKL. Written as DNA, the CDR3 is TGCGCCAGCAGCCCTCTCTTTGGCCCACAAGAGACCCAGTACTTC. This translates into CASSPLFGPQETQYF.

The rearrangement joins TRBV28 to TRBJ2-3, with D unresolved. Trimming took off 5 bases at V and 4 bases at J, with 16 bases between the two ends. This CDR3 is built from 15 residues. Germline CDR1 MDHEN, CDR2 SYDVKM. The CDR3 nucleotides read TGTGCCAGCAGTCTAGGCCGTACGGATGCAGATACGCAGTATTTT. It translates to CASSLGRTDADTQYF.

The J gene is TRBJ2-5, the V gene TRBV7-2; the match to TRBD2 covers 15 bases. The end of the DNA is better explained by TRBJ2-7, so the J call may be wrong. The CDR3 has 16 amino acids. The germline CDR1 and CDR2 sequences are SGHTA and FQGNSA. The CDR3 loop is CASSFEGTSGRYEQYF. The CDR3 coding sequence is TGTGCCAGCAGCTTTGAGGGGACTAGCGGGAGGTACGAGCAGTACTTC.

The genes are TRBV9 and TRBJ2-5; D is possibly TRBD1 or TRBD2 (11 bases each). CDR1 is SGDLS and CDR2 is YYNGEE in the germline V gene. V lost 4 bases and J lost 5, with 30 bases in between. The CDR3 has 19 residues. The CDR3 spells CASSTGTGGTSGSLETQYF. Written as DNA, the CDR3 is TGTGCCAGCAGCACCGGGACAGGGGGTACTAGCGGGAGTTTGGAGACCCAGTACTTC.

This clone is a singleton in its sample. This sequence joins TRBV11-3 and TRBJ2-7; tentatively, D is TRBD2 (6 bases). The CDR3 has 12 residues. Germline V gene data show CDR1 as SGHNT and CDR2 as YENEEA. Trimming took 8 bases from V and 7 from J, leaving 15 bases between them. CDR3 sequence (DNA): TGTGCCAGCTCGGGACTGAGTGAGGAGCAGTACTTC. It is translated as CASSGLSEEQYF.

This chain connects TRBV6-6 to TRBJ2-7, with a possible D match to TRBD2 (6 bases). Trimming shortened V by 7 bases and J by 0 bases, and 13 bases separated the two germline ends. CDR3 length: 14 amino acids. Germline V gene sequence: CDR1 MNHNY, CDR2 SVGAGI (reference sequence). In DNA form, the CDR3 reads TGTGCCAGCACCACGCTGACTAGCTCCTACGAGCAGTACTTC. Its protein product is CASTTLTSSYEQYF.

This clone occurred a few times. The CDR3 sequence is CASSQASRDPEAFF. The CDR3 coding sequence is TGCGCCAGCAGCCAAGCATCACGGGATCCCGAAGCTTTCTTT. V and J are TRBV4-1 and TRBJ1-1, with D unresolved. V was shortened by 1 base and J by 8 bases, with 14 bases between the two germline ends. Germline V gives CDR1 MGHRA, CDR2 YSYEKL. The CDR3 length is 14 residues.

The chain is built from TRBV25-1 and TRBJ1-1; D ambiguous. Germline CDR1 reads MGHDK; CDR2 reads SYGVNS. V was shortened by 3 bases and J by 5 bases, with 19 bases between the two germline ends. The CDR3 runs 16 residues. CDR3 sequence: CASSDFWAGNGTEAFF. CDR3 sequence (DNA): TGTGCCAGCAGTGATTTTTGGGCGGGGAATGGGACTGAAGCTTTCTTT.

This clone was found once. The genes are TRBV18 and TRBJ2-7, with 8 bases identical to TRBD1. Per germline, CDR1 KGHSH and CDR2 LQKENI. V lost 3 bases to trimming and J lost 4 bases; unmatched junction nucleotides: 8. The CDR3 length is 15 residues. The CDR3 sequence is CASSPTQGAEYEQYF. The CDR3 DNA reads as TGTGCCAGCTCACCGACCCAGGGGGCCGAGTACGAGCAGTACTTC.

In its sample, this clone was seen once. The chain joins TRBV27 to TRBJ2-1, with 12 bases matching TRBD2. CDR1 is MNHEY, CDR2 SMNVEV, per germline (reference sequence). This CDR3 contains 16 residues. J was trimmed by 5 bases and V by 3 bases; bases with no gene match: 5. For the CDR3, the DNA is TGTGCCAGCAGTTTTCACGGACTAGCGGGAAACAATGAGCAGTTCTTC. This codes for CASSFHGLAGNNEQFF.

This chain uses TRBV6-5 with TRBJ1-1, with D maybe TRBD1 (5 bases). The CDR3 has 15 residues. V lost 5 bases and J lost 0, with 13 bases in between. CDR1 is MNHEY and CDR2 is SVGAGI in the germline V gene. The CDR3 sequence: CASSTGGGMNTEAFF. The CDR3 nucleotides are TGTGCCAGCAGTACCGGGGGGGGGATGAACACTGAAGCTTTCTTT.

The chain employs TRBV28 and TRBJ1-1, with D unresolved. The V end lost 3 bases, the J end lost 1 base, and 3 bases lay between the germline ends. The germline gives CDR1 MDHEN, CDR2 SYDVKM. The CDR3 totals 12 residues. Here the CDR3 reads CASSFQNTEAFF. DNA for the CDR3: TGTGCCAGCAGTTTCCAGAACACTGAAGCTTTCTTT.

CDR3 sequence (DNA): TGTGCCAGCAGTGAAGAGCCGGGACTAGCGGGAGGGTTTAAAGAGACCCAGTACTTC. Its translation: CASSEEPGLAGGFKETQYF. The chain is built from TRBV6-1 and TRBJ2-5, with 16 bases aligning to TRBD2. This CDR3 contains 19 residues. Germline V gene data show CDR1 as MNHNS and CDR2 as SASEGT. Losses at the gene ends were 1 base for V and 3 bases for J; bases not matched to a gene: 8.

The chain combines TRBV29-1 with TRBJ1-1, with D possibly being TRBD1 (6 bases). Between the trimmed V and J ends, which lost 0 bases and 6 bases, there was a span of 20 bases. Germline values: CDR1 SQVTM, CDR2 ANQGSEA. CDR3 size: 16 residues. The CDR3 DNA follows: TGCAGCGTTGAAGACCCCAAAACAGGGCGAAGACCTGAAGCTTTCTTT. This codes for CSVEDPKTGRRPEAFF.

The chain is built from TRBV6-6 and TRBJ2-6, with D maybe TRBD2 (6 bases). The CDR3 loop spans 14 amino acids. Trimming cost V 6 bases and J 11 bases, with 17 bases left between them. Germline lookup yields CDR1 MNHNY and CDR2 SVGAGI (reference sequence). The CDR3 bases are TGTGCCAGCAGAACCAGGCGGTGGGAGGACGTCCTGACTTTC. Encoded protein: CASRTRRWEDVLTF.

This clone came up once. V is TRBV11-2 and J is TRBJ2-7; D is ambiguous. The CDR3 contains 15 residues. The V end lost 8 bases, the J end lost 0 bases, and 17 bases lay between the germline ends. Germline V lookup: CDR1 SGHAT, CDR2 FQNNGV. This CDR3 reads CASCLSGGSSYEQYF. The CDR3 bases are TGTGCCAGCTGTCTTTCGGGTGGAAGCTCCTACGAGCAGTACTTC.

The rearrangement uses TRBV7-2 and TRBJ2-1, with 10 nucleotides matching TRBD2. The J segment lost 7 bases and the V segment lost 8 bases, leaving 11 bases of the junction unmatched. The CDR3 runs 15 residues. CDR1 and CDR2 from the germline V gene are SGHTA and FQGNSA. CDR3 DNA sequence: TGTGCCAGCTTTTTACAGCGGGAGGGCCATAATGAGCAGTTCTTC. It translates to CASFLQREGHNEQFF.

This chain links TRBV5-4 with TRBJ1-1; 7 nucleotides match TRBD1. The J segment lost 6 bases and the V segment lost 6 bases, leaving 8 bases of the junction unmatched. Germline V gene sequence: CDR1 SGHNT, CDR2 YYREEE (reference sequence). This CDR3 is built from 13 residues. The CDR3 here is CASTTRQGPEAFF. For the CDR3, the DNA is TGTGCCAGCACGACCCGACAGGGACCTGAAGCTTTCTTT.